This T cell receptor beta chain was retrieved from a study of blood T cell repertoires in COVID-19. Recovery among Cohort 3 donors was established by two negative PCRs, clearance, or symptom resolution. The CDR3 has 16 amino acids. Germline CDR1 is KGHSH and CDR2 is LQKENI. V lost 0 bases and J 7 bases, leaving 15 bases between the germline ends. Clones were sequenced by immunoSEQ multiplex PCR, and TCRdb holds only the in-frame ones, with some missing. The sample holds about 130,000 clones, about nine tenths seen once. The V and J genes are TRBV18 and TRBJ1-4; TRBD1 is a possible D gene (6 bases). The sample was PBMCs or T cells enriched from blood (not recorded which). The TCR comes from a man aged 50 or older who had recovered from COVID-19. The CDR3 bases are TGTGCCAGCTCACCACCGGGGGACATAGGGATTGAAAAACTGTTTTTT. Amino acid sequence: CASSPPGDIGIEKLFF.